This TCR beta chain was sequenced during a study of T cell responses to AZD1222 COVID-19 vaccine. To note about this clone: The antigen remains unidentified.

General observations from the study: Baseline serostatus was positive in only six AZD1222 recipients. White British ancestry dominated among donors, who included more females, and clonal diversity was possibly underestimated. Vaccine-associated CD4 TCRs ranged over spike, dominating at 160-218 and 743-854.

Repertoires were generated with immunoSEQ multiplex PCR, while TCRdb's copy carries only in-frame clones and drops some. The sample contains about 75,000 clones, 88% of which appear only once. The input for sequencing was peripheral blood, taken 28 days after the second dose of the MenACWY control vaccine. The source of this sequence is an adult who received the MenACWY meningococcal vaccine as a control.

The CDR3, as DNA: TGTGCCAGCAGTGAATCCGGGGGGCAGGGGAATCAGCCCCAGCATTTT. Its protein product is CASSESGGQGNQPQHF. The chain employs TRBV25-1 and TRBJ1-5; D might be TRBD1 (6 bases). Between the trimmed V and J ends, which lost 1 base and 4 bases, there was a span of 14 bases. The CDR3 contains 16 residues. Germline lookup yields CDR1 MGHDK and CDR2 SYGVNS.